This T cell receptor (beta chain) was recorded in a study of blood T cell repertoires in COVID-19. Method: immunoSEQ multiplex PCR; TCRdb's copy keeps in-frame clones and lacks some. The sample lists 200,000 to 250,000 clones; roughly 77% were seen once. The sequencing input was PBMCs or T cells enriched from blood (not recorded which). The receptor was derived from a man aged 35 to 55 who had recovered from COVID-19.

For the CDR3, the DNA is TGTGCCAGCAGTGGCGATATGAGGAGCTCCTACGAGCAGTACTTC. It is translated as CASSGDMRSSYEQYF. This chain links TRBV2 with TRBJ2-7; D remains unclear. Germline lookup yields CDR1 SNHLY and CDR2 FYNNEI. Between the trimmed V and J ends, which lost 4 bases and 0 bases, there was a span of 13 bases. The CDR3 contains 15 residues.